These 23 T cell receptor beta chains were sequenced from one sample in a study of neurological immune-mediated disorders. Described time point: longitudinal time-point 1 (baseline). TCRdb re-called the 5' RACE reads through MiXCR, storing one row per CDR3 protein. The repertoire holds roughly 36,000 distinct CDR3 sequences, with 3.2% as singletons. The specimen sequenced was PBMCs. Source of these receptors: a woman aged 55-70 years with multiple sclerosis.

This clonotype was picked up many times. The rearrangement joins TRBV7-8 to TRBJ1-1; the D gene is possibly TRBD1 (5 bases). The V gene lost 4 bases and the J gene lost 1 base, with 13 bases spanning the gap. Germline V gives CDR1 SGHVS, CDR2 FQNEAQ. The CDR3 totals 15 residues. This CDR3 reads CASSSYSGTNTEAFF. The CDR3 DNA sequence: TGTGCCAGCAGCTCGTACTCCGGGACGAACACTGAAGCTTTCTTT.

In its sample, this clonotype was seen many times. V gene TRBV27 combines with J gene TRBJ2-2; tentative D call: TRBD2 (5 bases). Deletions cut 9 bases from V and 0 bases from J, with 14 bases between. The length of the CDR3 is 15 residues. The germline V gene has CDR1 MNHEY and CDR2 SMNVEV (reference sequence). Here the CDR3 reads CASSRGLSNTGELFF. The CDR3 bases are TGTGCCAGTTCGAGAGGACTTTCGAACACCGGGGAGCTGTTTTTT.

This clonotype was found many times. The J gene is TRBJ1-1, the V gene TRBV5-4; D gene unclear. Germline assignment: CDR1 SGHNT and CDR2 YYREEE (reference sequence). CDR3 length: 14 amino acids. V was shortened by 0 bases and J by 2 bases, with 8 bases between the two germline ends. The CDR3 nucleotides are TGTGCCAGCAGCTTGGATCCGAGTAACACTGAAGCTTTCTTT. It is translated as CASSLDPSNTEAFF.

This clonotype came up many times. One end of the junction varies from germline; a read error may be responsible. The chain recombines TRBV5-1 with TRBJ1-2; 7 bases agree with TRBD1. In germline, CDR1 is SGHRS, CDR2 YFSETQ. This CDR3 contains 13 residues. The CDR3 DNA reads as TGCGCCAGCAGCTCCACCGGGACAGTTGGCTATGCCTTC. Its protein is CASSSTGTVGYAF.

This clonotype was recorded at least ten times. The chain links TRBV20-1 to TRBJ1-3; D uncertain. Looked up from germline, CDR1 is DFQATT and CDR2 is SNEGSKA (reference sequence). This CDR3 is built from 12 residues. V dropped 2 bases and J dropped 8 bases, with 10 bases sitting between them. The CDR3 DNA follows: TGCAGTGCTAGACAGCGGGCGGACACCATATATTTT. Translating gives CSARQRADTIYF.

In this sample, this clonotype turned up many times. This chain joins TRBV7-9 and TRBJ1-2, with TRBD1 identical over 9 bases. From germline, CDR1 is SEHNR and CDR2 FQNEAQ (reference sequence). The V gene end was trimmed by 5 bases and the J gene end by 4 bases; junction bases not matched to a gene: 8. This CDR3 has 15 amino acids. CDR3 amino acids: CASSRLETGGYGYTF. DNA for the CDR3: TGTGCCAGCAGCCGTCTCGAGACAGGGGGCTATGGCTACACCTTC. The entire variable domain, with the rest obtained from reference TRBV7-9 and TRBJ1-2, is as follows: DTGVSQNPRHKITKRGQNVTFRCDPISEHNRLYWYRQTLGQGPEFLTYFQNEAQLEKSRLLSDRFSAERPKGSFSTLEIQRTEQGDSAMYLCASSRLETGGYGYTFGSGTRLTVV.

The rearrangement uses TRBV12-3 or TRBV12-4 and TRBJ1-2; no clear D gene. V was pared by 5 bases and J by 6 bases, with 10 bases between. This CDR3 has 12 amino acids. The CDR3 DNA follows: TGTGCCAGCAGTCCTCTCAACGATGGCTACACCTTC. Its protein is CASSPLNDGYTF.

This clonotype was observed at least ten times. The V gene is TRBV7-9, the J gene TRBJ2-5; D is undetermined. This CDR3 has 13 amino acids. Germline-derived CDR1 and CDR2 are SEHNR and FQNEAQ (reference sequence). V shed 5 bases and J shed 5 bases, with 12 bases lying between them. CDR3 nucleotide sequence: TGTGCCAGCAGCCCCCTCTTCGGGGAGACCCAGTACTTC. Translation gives CASSPLFGETQYF.

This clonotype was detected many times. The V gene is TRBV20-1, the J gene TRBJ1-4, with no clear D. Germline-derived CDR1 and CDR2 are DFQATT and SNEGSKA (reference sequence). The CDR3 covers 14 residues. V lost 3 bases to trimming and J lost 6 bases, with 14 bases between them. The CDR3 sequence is CSASLGRWDEKLFF. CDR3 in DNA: TGCAGTGCTAGTCTCGGGCGGTGGGATGAAAAACTGTTTTTT.

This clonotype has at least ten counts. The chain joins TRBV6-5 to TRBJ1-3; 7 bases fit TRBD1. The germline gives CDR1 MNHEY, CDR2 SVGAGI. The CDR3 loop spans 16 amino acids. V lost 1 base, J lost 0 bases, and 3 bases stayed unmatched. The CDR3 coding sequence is TGTGCCAGCAGTTACTGGGACAGCTTCTCTGGAAACACCATATATTTT. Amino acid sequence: CASSYWDSFSGNTIYF.

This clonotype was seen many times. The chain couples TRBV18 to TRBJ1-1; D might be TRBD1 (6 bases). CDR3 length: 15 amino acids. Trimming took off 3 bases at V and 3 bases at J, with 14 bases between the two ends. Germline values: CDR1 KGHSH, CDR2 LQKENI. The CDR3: CASSPGAGDHTEAFF. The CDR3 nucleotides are TGTGCCAGCTCACCGGGGGCAGGCGATCACACTGAAGCTTTCTTT.

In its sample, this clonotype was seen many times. Here the CDR3 reads CSVYGRGTTEQYF. For the CDR3, the DNA is TGCAGTGTATATGGCAGGGGTACCACCGAGCAGTACTTC. The V gene is TRBV20-1, the J gene TRBJ2-7; a possible D gene is TRBD1 (6 bases). This CDR3 contains 13 residues. Per the germline V gene, CDR1 is DFQATT and CDR2 is SNEGSKA (reference sequence). Trimming removed 7 bases from V and 6 bases from J, with 19 bases in between.

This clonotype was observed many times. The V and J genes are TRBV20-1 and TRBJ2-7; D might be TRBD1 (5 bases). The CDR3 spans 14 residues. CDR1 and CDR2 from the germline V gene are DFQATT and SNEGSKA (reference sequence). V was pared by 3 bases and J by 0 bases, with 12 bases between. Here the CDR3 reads CSASRQGISYEQYF. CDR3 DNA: TGCAGTGCTAGCCGGCAGGGAATCTCCTACGAGCAGTACTTC.

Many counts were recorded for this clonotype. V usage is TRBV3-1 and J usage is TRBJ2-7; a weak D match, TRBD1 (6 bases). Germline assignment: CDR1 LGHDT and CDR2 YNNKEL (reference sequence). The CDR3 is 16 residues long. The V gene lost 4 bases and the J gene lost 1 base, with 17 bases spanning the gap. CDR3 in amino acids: CASSLGTSGRSYEQYF. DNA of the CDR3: TGTGCCAGCAGCCTGGGGACATCCGGAAGGTCCTACGAGCAGTACTTC.

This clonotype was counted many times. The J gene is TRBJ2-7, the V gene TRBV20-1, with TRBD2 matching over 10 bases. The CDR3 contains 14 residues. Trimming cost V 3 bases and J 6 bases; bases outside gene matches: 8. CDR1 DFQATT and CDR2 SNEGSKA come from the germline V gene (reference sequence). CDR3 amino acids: CSASPSGGVGEQYF. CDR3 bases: TGCAGTGCTAGCCCTAGCGGGGGAGTAGGCGAGCAGTACTTC.

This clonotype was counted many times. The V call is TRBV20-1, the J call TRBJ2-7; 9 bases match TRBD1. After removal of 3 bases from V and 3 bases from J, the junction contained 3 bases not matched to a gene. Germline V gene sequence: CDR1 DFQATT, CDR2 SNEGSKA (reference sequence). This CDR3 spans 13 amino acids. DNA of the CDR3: TGCAGTGCTAGGGGGGACAGGGACTACGAGCAGTACTTC. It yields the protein CSARGDRDYEQYF.

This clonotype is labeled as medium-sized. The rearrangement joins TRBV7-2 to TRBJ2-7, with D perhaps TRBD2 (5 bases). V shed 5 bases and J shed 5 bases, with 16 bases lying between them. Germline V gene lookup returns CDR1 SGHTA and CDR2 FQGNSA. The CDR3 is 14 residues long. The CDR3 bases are TGTGCCAGCAGCGTGACTACTGAAAACCACGAGCAGTACTTC. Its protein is CASSVTTENHEQYF.

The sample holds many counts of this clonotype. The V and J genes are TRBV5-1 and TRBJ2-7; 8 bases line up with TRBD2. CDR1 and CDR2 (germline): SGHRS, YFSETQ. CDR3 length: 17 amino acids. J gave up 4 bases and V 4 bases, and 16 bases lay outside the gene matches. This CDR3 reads CASSTSLGGLEKYEQYF. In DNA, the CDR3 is TGCGCCAGCAGCACCTCTTTGGGGGGACTAGAAAAGTACGAGCAGTACTTC.

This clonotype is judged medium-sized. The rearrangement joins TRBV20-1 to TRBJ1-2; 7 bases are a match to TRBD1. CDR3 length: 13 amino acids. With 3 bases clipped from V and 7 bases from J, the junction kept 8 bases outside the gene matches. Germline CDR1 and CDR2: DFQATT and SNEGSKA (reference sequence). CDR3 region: CSARETGLAGYTF. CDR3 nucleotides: TGCAGTGCTAGGGAGACAGGGTTGGCTGGCTACACCTTC.

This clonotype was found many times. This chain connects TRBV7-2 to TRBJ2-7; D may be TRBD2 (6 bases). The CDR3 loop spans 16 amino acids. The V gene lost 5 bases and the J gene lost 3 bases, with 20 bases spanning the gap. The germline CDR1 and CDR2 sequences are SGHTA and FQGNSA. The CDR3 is CASSEGSSGRLYEQYF. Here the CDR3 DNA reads TGTGCCAGCAGCGAAGGCTCCAGCGGGCGCCTCTACGAGCAGTACTTC.

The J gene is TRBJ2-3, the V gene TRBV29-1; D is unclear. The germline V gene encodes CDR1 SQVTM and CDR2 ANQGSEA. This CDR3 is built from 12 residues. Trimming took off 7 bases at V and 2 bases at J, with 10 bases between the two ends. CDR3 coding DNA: TGCAGCGCCGCCCGTACCACAGATACGCAGTATTTT. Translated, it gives CSAARTTDTQYF.

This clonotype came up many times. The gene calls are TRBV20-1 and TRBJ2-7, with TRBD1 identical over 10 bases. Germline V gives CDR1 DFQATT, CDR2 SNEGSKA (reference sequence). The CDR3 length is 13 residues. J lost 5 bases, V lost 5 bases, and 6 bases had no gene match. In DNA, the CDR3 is TGCAGTGCTGACTCCGGGACAGGGGACGAGCAGTACTTC. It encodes CSADSGTGDEQYF.

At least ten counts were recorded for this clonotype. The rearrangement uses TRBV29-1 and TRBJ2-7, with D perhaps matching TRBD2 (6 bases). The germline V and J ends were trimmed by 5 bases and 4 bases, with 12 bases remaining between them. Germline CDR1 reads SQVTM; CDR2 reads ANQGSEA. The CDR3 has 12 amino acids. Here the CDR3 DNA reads TGCAGCGTTCAGGTCGGGGGTTACGAGCAGTACTTC. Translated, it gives CSVQVGGYEQYF.